A single sample is the source of the 14 T cell receptor beta chains below, sequenced in a study of T cell responses to AZD1222 COVID-19 vaccine (dated by TCRdb to the early 2020s). The library was obtained by the immunoSEQ multiplex PCR assay. TCRdb mirrors the immuneACCESS table, restricted to in-frame sequences. Some clones are absent from its copies; in checked studies, under half trace to an unresolved V gene, and the reason for the others is unknown. The sample table holds over 85,000 clones, of which over 85% were seen once. Roughly 12% of the sample comes from the top ten. What this sample's time point label stands for: baseline before first vaccination. This specimen was peripheral blood, taken on day 0 of AZD1222 vaccination. These receptors were obtained from an adult in good health.

Of note for this clone: A read error is likely, as this CDR3 ends without the conserved phenylalanine or tryptophan. The DNA is left out, because the CDR3 cannot be placed on it with certainty; the CDR3 is given as TCRdb lists it. J is TRBJ1-1 and V is TRBV19. CDR1 and CDR2 (germline): LNHDA, SQIVND (reference sequence). The CDR3 length equals 12 residues, ends included. This chain's CDR3 is CASSAPGTSASM.

The chain links TRBV9 to TRBJ2-7; a possible D gene is TRBD1 (5 bases). Trimming took off 1 base at V and 3 bases at J, with 11 bases between the two ends. This CDR3 contains 14 residues. Germline CDR1 and CDR2: SGDLS and YYNGEE. CDR3 DNA: TGTGCCAGCAGCGTAAAGGACACAGTCTACGAGCAGTACTTC. This codes for CASSVKDTVYEQYF. The full variable domain, rest sourced from reference TRBV9 and TRBJ2-7, is DSGVTQTPKHLITATGQRVTLRCSPRSGDLSVYWYQQSLDQGLQFLIQYYNGEERAKGNILERFSAQQFPDLHSELNLSSLELGDSALYFCASSVKDTVYEQYFGPGTRLTVT.

The chain is built from TRBV30 and TRBJ1-3; tentative D call: TRBD1 (5 bases). This CDR3 has 13 amino acids. The V and J ends lost 4 bases and 4 bases respectively, with 11 bases between them. Germline loops: CDR1 GTSNPN, CDR2 SVGIG (reference sequence). The CDR3 nucleotides read TGTGCCTGGAATTGGGGCCAAGGAAACACCATATATTTT. It specifies CAWNWGQGNTIYF.

The V gene is TRBV12-5, the J gene TRBJ2-1, with TRBD1 identical over 11 bases. The J segment lost 10 bases and the V segment lost 7 bases, leaving 9 bases of the junction unmatched. The germline V gene encodes CDR1 LGHNT and CDR2 FRNRAP. This CDR3 is built from 14 residues. DNA for the CDR3: TGTGCTAGTGTCCCGGGACAGGGGGTCACGGAGCAGTTCTTC. Translated, it gives CASVPGQGVTEQFF.

This rearrangement joins TRBV15 to TRBJ1-1, with no clear D. V was shortened by 0 bases and J by 9 bases, with 8 bases between the two germline ends. Per germline, CDR1 LNHNV and CDR2 YYDKDF (reference sequence). The CDR3 runs to 12 residues. The chain's CDR3 is CATSRDPPKAFF. The CDR3 region has the DNA TGTGCCACCAGCAGAGACCCCCCGAAAGCTTTCTTT.

V is TRBV2 and J is TRBJ1-2; TRBD1 matches 9 bases. Germline V gene lookup returns CDR1 SNHLY and CDR2 FYNNEI. The CDR3 has 14 residues. V lost 8 bases, J lost 4 bases, and 8 bases stayed unmatched. This CDR3 is CASGTGPVGYGYTF. The CDR3 nucleotides are TGTGCCAGCGGGACAGGGCCCGTGGGCTATGGCTACACCTTC.

The rearrangement joins TRBV19 to TRBJ1-1, with D uncertain. This CDR3 is built from 12 residues. Trimming pared 11 bases from V and 5 bases from J, leaving 15 bases between. The germline V gene has CDR1 LNHDA and CDR2 SQIVND (reference sequence). For the CDR3, the DNA is TGTGCCTCCTCGGTAAGGGATACTGAAGCTTTCTTT. As protein: CASSVRDTEAFF. Filled out from reference TRBV19 and TRBJ1-1, the complete variable domain reads DGGITQSPKYLFRKEGQNVTLSCEQNLNHDAMYWYRQDPGQGLRLIYYSQIVNDFQKGDIAEGYSVSREKKESFPLTVTSAQKNPTAFYLCASSVRDTEAFFGQGTRLTVV.

The V call is TRBV7-2, the J call TRBJ2-7; D gene unclear. The V and J ends lost 5 bases and 3 bases respectively, with 8 bases between them. Germline V gene sequence: CDR1 SGHTA, CDR2 FQGNSA. This CDR3 has 12 amino acids. CDR3 nucleotide sequence: TGTGCCAGCAGCCGTCCCCACTACGAGCAGTACTTC. Translating gives CASSRPHYEQYF.

The V call is TRBV30, the J call TRBJ1-6; 7 nucleotides line up with TRBD1. The CDR3 is 14 amino acids. The germline gives CDR1 GTSNPN, CDR2 SVGIG (reference sequence). J lost 8 bases, V lost 4 bases, and 8 bases had no gene match. The CDR3: CAWIRRQGDSPLHF. In nucleotides, the CDR3 is TGTGCCTGGATTAGGAGACAGGGTGATTCACCCCTCCACTTT.

This clone showed up just once. The chain combines TRBV5-1 with TRBJ2-5; 7 bases map to TRBD1. The CDR3 is 17 residues long. V lost 2 bases and J lost 5; bases outside the gene matches: 15. Germline lookup yields CDR1 SGHRS and CDR2 YFSETQ. CDR3 sequence reads: CASSFPVDREIEETQYF. CDR3 DNA sequence: TGCGCCAGCAGCTTTCCGGTAGACAGGGAAATCGAGGAGACCCAGTACTTC.

The chain recombines TRBV24-1 with TRBJ1-1, with 7 bases fitting TRBD1. The CDR3 loop spans 14 amino acids. CDR1 is KGHDR, CDR2 SFDVKD, per germline. V was pared by 10 bases and J by 4 bases, with 11 bases of the junction left unmatched. CDR3 bases: TGTGCCACAGGACCCGAGGGGGCCAGCACTGAAGCTTTCTTT. Protein sequence: CATGPEGASTEAFF.

The chain carries TRBV3-1 (or the pseudogene TRBV3-2) and TRBJ2-3; 13 positions agree with TRBD2. The J segment lost 2 bases and the V segment lost 2 bases, leaving 7 bases of the junction unmatched. The V gene's germline CDR1 is LGHDT and CDR2 YNNKEL (reference sequence). The CDR3 is made up of 18 amino acids. The DNA of the CDR3 is TGTGCCAGCAGCCAAACCACTAGCGGGGGGGCTAACACAGATACGCAGTATTTT. The encoded protein is CASSQTTSGGANTDTQYF.

The V and J genes are TRBV6-1 and TRBJ2-1; D is perhaps TRBD2 (6 bases). CDR3 length equals 14 residues. Between the trimmed V and J ends, which lost 2 bases and 7 bases, there was a span of 12 bases. CDR1 is MNHNS and CDR2 is SASEGT in the germline V gene. The CDR3 protein is CASSEIGLANEQFF. CDR3 coding DNA: TGTGCCAGCAGTGAAATTGGGCTAGCGAATGAGCAGTTCTTC.

V and J are TRBV5-4 and TRBJ2-5, with D possibly TRBD2 on 7 matching bases. The CDR3 consists of 13 residues. Between the trimmed V and J ends, which lost 4 bases and 5 bases, there was a span of 12 bases. Germline values: CDR1 SGHNT, CDR2 YYREEE (reference sequence). The CDR3 protein is CASSRGAEETQYF. DNA of the CDR3: TGTGCCAGCAGCCGGGGGGCTGAGGAGACCCAGTACTTC.